Reported below is one T cell receptor beta chain. This clone was detected only once. Its specific antigen is unknown. No base quality information exists; no much larger clone differs at one position. The germline V gene supplies CDR1 SGHVS and CDR2 FQNEAQ. Between the V and J ends, shortened by 1 base and 4 bases respectively, the junction contains 17 bases. Including the terminal cysteine and phenylalanine, the CDR3 comprises 17 residues. The entry retains the CDR3 DNA only, 51 bases that are in frame from base 1. Participants in the prospective study were aged roughly 18 to 100 years, lived in 20 to 30 United States geographic areas, and enrolled through a virtual design. To assign participants to cohorts, the prospective study relied on clinical history that participants themselves reported in a screening survey and a study questionnaire. Recovered participants in ImmuneRACE Cohort 3 were defined by two consecutive negative NP/OP PCR tests, clearance by a healthcare professional, or resolution of symptoms. Mobile phlebotomists in the prospective study collected whole blood, serum and a nasopharyngeal or oropharyngeal swab from every participant. Additional blood draws and questionnaires over an approximately two-month period could optionally be provided by prospective study participants. Before DNA extraction, prospective study blood samples were shipped either frozen or at room temperature.

This sample was included in a study of blood T cell repertoires in COVID-19 (dated by TCRdb to the early 2020s). Notes on the research overall: Collaborator samples came from the United States, Italy and Spain and covered acute and convalescent phases of COVID-19. Where HLA class I and class II types were available, the types were taken from metadata supplied by the sample provider, not from assay-based typing. The material from the prospective study consisted of cDNA or gDNA derived from T cells, B-cell-depleted T cells, or PBMCs. A de-identified subject ID, COVID-19 status, age in years and sex were almost always included in the sample metadata. Samples were obtained from the ongoing ImmuneRACE study (first 160 participants) and from approximately 1,200 subjects provided by 6 global collaborators. The dataset comprised deeply sampled blood TCRbeta repertoires from subjects exposed to, actively infected with, or recovered from COVID-19. The repertoires were released in a freely available public database meant as a resource for research on the immune response to SARS-CoV-2.

The paper as a whole reports these results and caveats: How much clinical and demographic metadata was included differed by source and by participant, and the metadata was provided uncurated.

The immunoSEQ Assay, a bias-controlled multiplex PCR, was used to amplify TCRbeta CDR3 regions from genomic DNA. The original methods were these. The number of nucleated cells in each sample was estimated from the amplification of reference gene primers within the assay. To quantify the absolute abundance of each unique TCRbeta CDR3 rearrangement, sequence reads were collapsed and filtered. Productive Simpson clonality was computed per sample as the square root of Simpson's diversity index over productive rearrangements. TCRdb provides this immuneACCESS table in a form limited to in-frame rearrangements. Some clones are lacking; in checked studies, under half of them reflect an unresolved V gene, and why the rest are absent is not known. Clone size and the V and J calls come from that table; the DNA yielded D and trimming. Counted in this sample were 140,000 to 150,000 clones; 80% to 90% of them appeared once. The ten top clones hold around 4.2% of the sample.

The clonotype was recovered from a man aged 50 to 59 who had recovered from COVID-19. Sequencing was performed on PBMCs or T cells enriched from blood (not recorded which). The V and J segments used are TRBV7-8 and TRBJ1-3; the D gene remains uncertain. The bases read TGTGCCAGCAGCTTAGATGCCCCAGCGGTCCCGGGAAACACCATATATTTT. This is translated as CASSLDAPAVPGNTIYF. Here the CDR3 is joined to the reference TRBV7-8 and TRBJ1-3 genes, and the full variable domain is: GAGVSQSPRYKVAKRGQDVALRCDPISGHVSLFWYQQALGQGPEFLTYFQNEAQLDKSGLPSDRFFAERPEGSVSTLKIQRTQQEDSAVYLCASSLDAPAVPGNTIYFGEGSWLTVV.